A selection of T cell receptor beta chains follows, all from one sample in a study of CD8 T cells in ankylosing spondylitis. Using its own MiXCR run on the 5' RACE reads, TCRdb lists one record per CDR3 protein. The table records about 800,000 distinct CDR3 sequences, about 10% of them present only once. The sample taken for sequencing was blood, either unsorted or a sorted T cell fraction (not recorded which). The receptor set was obtained from a male donor with ankylosing spondylitis. Each CDR3 is given with its conserved first and last residue. Where a row states a size, it is once, few, many or the class of an expanded clone; other rows omit it.

J,size,V,CDR3
TRBJ2-7,many,TRBV7-2,CASSLISYEQYF
TRBJ2-7,few,TRBV15,CATRGEREGNEQYF
TRBJ2-7,-,TRBV7-2,CASSALRLAGVFEQYF
TRBJ2-4,many,TRBV12-3/TRBV12-4,CASSTSWAVLAKNIQYF
TRBJ2-7,few,TRBV5-1,CASSRIFGSSSYEQYF
TRBJ2-7,few,TRBV20-1,CSPGPSYEQYF
TRBJ1-4,-,TRBV12-3/TRBV12-4,CASSRQANEKLFF
TRBJ2-4,few,TRBV4-3,CASSQAPSGRAMDIQYF
TRBJ2-1,few,TRBV6-2/TRBV6-3,CASSYSPVAGNEQFF
TRBJ2-3,-,TRBV7-3,CASSSGLSSTDTQYF
TRBJ2-3,-,TRBV7-2,CASSRTSGGDTQYF
TRBJ1-5,-,TRBV20-1,CSARLHRGFNQPQHF
TRBJ2-5,many,TRBV20-1,CSASMASPPVF
TRBJ2-3,few,TRBV7-2,CASSYNADTQYF
TRBJ2-1,-,TRBV12-3/TRBV12-4,CASSLSGGASYNEQFF
TRBJ1-1,-,TRBV5-5,CASSVVGRMNTEAFF
TRBJ2-3,-,TRBV20-1,CSASILTGTDTQYF
TRBJ2-7,-,TRBV6-5,CASSYSRGAQPYEQYF
TRBJ2-1,-,TRBV5-1,CASSLGQGHNEQFF
TRBJ1-1,few,TRBV2,CASRRNRGENTEAFF
TRBJ2-2,-,TRBV7-2,CASSLGYGTGELFF
TRBJ2-3,few,TRBV20-1,CSAGWGLTDTQYF
TRBJ1-1,-,TRBV5-1,CASSLVGTRGTEAFF
TRBJ2-3,-,TRBV20-1,CSANLNPGLAGLFTDTQYF